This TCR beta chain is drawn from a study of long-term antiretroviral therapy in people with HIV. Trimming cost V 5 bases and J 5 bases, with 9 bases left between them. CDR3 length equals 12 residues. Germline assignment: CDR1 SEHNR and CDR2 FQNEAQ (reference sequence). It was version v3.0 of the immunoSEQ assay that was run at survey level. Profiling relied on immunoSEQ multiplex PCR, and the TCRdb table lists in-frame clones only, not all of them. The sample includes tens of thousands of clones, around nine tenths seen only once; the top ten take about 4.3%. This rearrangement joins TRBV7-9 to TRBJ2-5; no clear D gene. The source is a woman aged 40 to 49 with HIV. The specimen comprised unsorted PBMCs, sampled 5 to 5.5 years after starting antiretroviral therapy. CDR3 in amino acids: CASSPTVETQYF. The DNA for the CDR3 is TGTGCCAGCAGCCCGACTGTGGAGACCCAGTACTTC.